Listed below are T cell receptor beta chains from one sample, sequenced in a study of blood T cell repertoires in COVID-19. TCRdb keeps only in-frame clones here, not all; method: immunoSEQ multiplex PCR. The profile shows about 200,000 clones, 86% of them singletons. Sequenced material: peripheral blood. The receptors were gathered from a woman in her sixties or seventies with acute or convalescent COVID-19. Each CDR3 is given with its conserved first and last residue. The order of the fields is V gene, D gene, J gene, clone size, CDR3 DNA, CDR3 protein. A D gene is named only where the DNA matches it firmly. Clone size appears in some rows only: once, few, many, or a class for an expanded clone.

v_gene: TRBV19; d_gene: TRBD1; j_gene: TRBJ1-1; abundance: .; CDR3nt: TGTGCCAGTAGTATCGGGGACAGGCTGAACACTGAAGCTTTCTTT; CDR3aa: CASSIGDRLNTEAFF
v_gene: TRBV5-5; d_gene: TRBD1; j_gene: TRBJ2-6; abundance: .; CDR3nt: TGTGCCAGCAGCTCCGGACAGGGGGGGAACGTCCTGACTTTC; CDR3aa: CASSSGQGGNVLTF
v_gene: TRBV5-4; d_gene: TRBD1; j_gene: TRBJ1-2; abundance: .; CDR3nt: TGTGCCAGCAGCCCGGGACAGCGCTATGGCTACACCTTC; CDR3aa: CASSPGQRYGYTF
v_gene: TRBV27; d_gene: TRBD1; j_gene: TRBJ1-2; abundance: .; CDR3nt: TGTGCCAGCAGTCCAGGGACAGGACGTTATGGCTACACCTTC; CDR3aa: CASSPGTGRYGYTF
v_gene: TRBV5-1; d_gene: TRBD1; j_gene: TRBJ2-4; abundance: .; CDR3nt: TGCGCCAGCAGCTTGAGATTTGACAGGGGGCCGGAAAACATTCAGTACTTC; CDR3aa: CASSLRFDRGPENIQYF
v_gene: TRBV27; d_gene: .; j_gene: TRBJ2-3; abundance: .; CDR3nt: TGTGCCAGCAGTTGGTGGGAGAGCGGCACAGATACGCAGTATTTT; CDR3aa: CASSWWESGTDTQYF
v_gene: TRBV2; d_gene: .; j_gene: TRBJ1-2; abundance: .; CDR3nt: TGTGCCAGCAGTGAAGGCCAGGCCGCTAACTATGGCTACACCTTC; CDR3aa: CASSEGQAANYGYTF
v_gene: TRBV20-1; d_gene: .; j_gene: TRBJ1-3; abundance: .; CDR3nt: TGCAGTGCTAGTACGGGGGGCACAGGCTCTGGAAACACCATATATTTT; CDR3aa: CSASTGGTGSGNTIYF
v_gene: TRBV5-4; d_gene: .; j_gene: TRBJ2-2; abundance: .; CDR3nt: TGTGCCAGCAGCTTGGCAGGGGCGACCGGGGAGCTGTTTTTT; CDR3aa: CASSLAGATGELFF
v_gene: TRBV29-1; d_gene: .; j_gene: TRBJ2-5; abundance: .; CDR3nt: TGCAGCGTGGACAGTTCCTTTTGGGGAGAGACCCAGTACTTC; CDR3aa: CSVDSSFWGETQYF
v_gene: TRBV9; d_gene: TRBD1; j_gene: TRBJ1-3; abundance: .; CDR3nt: TGTGCCAGCAGCGTAACTGGGACAGGGGCTGGAAACACCATATATTTT; CDR3aa: CASSVTGTGAGNTIYF
v_gene: TRBV5-4; d_gene: .; j_gene: TRBJ1-6; abundance: .; CDR3nt: TGTGCCAGCAGCCTCCTCGGGGCCGGGGGTTCACCCCTCCACTTT; CDR3aa: CASSLLGAGGSPLHF
v_gene: TRBV7-2; d_gene: .; j_gene: TRBJ1-1; abundance: .; CDR3nt: TGTGCCAGCAGCTTAGGACAGAACACTGAAGCTTTCTTT; CDR3aa: CASSLGQNTEAFF
v_gene: TRBV7-9; d_gene: TRBD1; j_gene: TRBJ2-5; abundance: once; CDR3nt: TGTGCCAGCAGCACAGGGGGAGCGACCCAGTACTTC; CDR3aa: CASSTGGATQYF
v_gene: TRBV28; d_gene: .; j_gene: TRBJ2-1; abundance: .; CDR3nt: TGTGCCAGCAGTTTAGGAGGGACCGCTTACAATGAGCAGTTCTTC; CDR3aa: CASSLGGTAYNEQFF
v_gene: TRBV5-1; d_gene: TRBD1; j_gene: TRBJ1-1; abundance: .; CDR3nt: TGCGCCAGCAGCTTTGGGGCAGGGGGAACTGAAGCTTTCTTT; CDR3aa: CASSFGAGGTEAFF
v_gene: TRBV10-2; d_gene: TRBD2; j_gene: TRBJ2-2; abundance: .; CDR3nt: TGCGCCAGCAGAGAGCGGGGGGGGACCGGGGAGCTGTTTTTT; CDR3aa: CASRERGGTGELFF